These 21 T cell receptor beta chains originate from one sample sequenced in a study of T cells expressing NK-cell markers. One entry per CDR3 protein, without DNA, is what TCRdb gives after re-calling the 5' RACE reads. The sample has a few hundred thousand distinct CDR3 sequences; the top ten hold about 0.39%. The sample consisted of blood T cells: a sorted CD56 or NKG2C T cell subset, CD4+ or CD8+ T cells, or bulk PBMC T cells (not recorded which). These receptors were collected from a man aged 18 to 30 in good health.

This chain uses TRBV4-3 with TRBJ2-7; TCRdb returns TRBD1, unconfirmable since there is no DNA. This CDR3 has 18 residues. Germline V CDR1 and CDR2: LGHNA, YSLEER. The CDR3 sequence: CASSQESQGRTISYEQYF.

The chain is built from TRBV7-4 and TRBJ2-7; TCRdb reports TRBD1, a call that lacks DNA to check it against. The CDR3 consists of 17 residues. CDR1 SGHVT and CDR2 SQSDAQ come from the germline V gene. The CDR3: CASRTPPGQECSYEQYF.

V gene TRBV11-2 combines with J gene TRBJ2-5; no DNA is available, so the TRBD1 call from TCRdb remains unchecked. The CDR3 totals 17 residues. The V gene's germline CDR1 is SGHAT and CDR2 FQNNGV. CDR3 amino acids: CASSLAVGAGGLGTQYF.

This chain links TRBV4-3 with TRBJ2-1; TCRdb lists TRBD1, though no DNA is available to test this call. The CDR3 consists of 15 residues. Germline CDR1 is LGHNA and CDR2 is YSLEER. The CDR3 here is CASSQDLVGNNEQFF.

V gene TRBV29-1 combines with J gene TRBJ1-2; TCRdb indicates TRBD1, and absent DNA this call remains unverified. This CDR3 has 14 residues. Germline V CDR1 and CDR2: SQVTM, ANQGSEA. CDR3 region: CSVRTGTSNYGYTF.

V usage is TRBV24-1 and J usage is TRBJ2-5; lacking DNA, the TRBD1 call made by TCRdb goes unchecked. This CDR3 is built from 17 residues. In germline, CDR1 is KGHDR, CDR2 SFDVKD. The CDR3 here is CATSDLPGTGRQETQYF.

The V call is TRBV6-5, the J call TRBJ2-1. CDR1 is MNHEY, CDR2 SVGAGI, per germline. The CDR3 is 16 residues long. The CDR3 reads CASSYVPFSSYNEQFF.

The chain employs TRBV3-1 and TRBJ2-1; the TCRdb D gene call, TRBD1, has no DNA to confirm it. CDR1 and CDR2 (germline): LGHDT, YNNKEL (reference sequence). The CDR3 contains 14 residues. The CDR3 is CASSQDRAVGEQFF.

The gene calls are TRBV5-1 and TRBJ1-4; checking the TCRdb D call of TRBD1 is not possible without DNA. CDR3 length equals 12 residues. Germline lookup yields CDR1 SGHRS and CDR2 YFSETQ. The CDR3 protein is CASRQGDEKLFF.

The chain combines TRBV6-1 with TRBJ1-6. Per germline, CDR1 MNHNS and CDR2 SASEGT. This CDR3 region has 15 residues. The CDR3 loop reads CASSLGLWGNSPLHF.

The rearrangement uses TRBV20-1 and TRBJ2-3; TCRdb's D call, TRBD1, is unchecked because there is no DNA. The CDR3 is made up of 14 amino acids. The V gene's germline CDR1 is DFQATT and CDR2 SNEGSKA (reference sequence). CDR3 residues: CSAHTQGATDTQYF.

This chain joins TRBV19 and TRBJ2-1; the TRBD1 assignment by TCRdb is unverifiable without DNA. Germline values: CDR1 LNHDA, CDR2 SQIVND (reference sequence). CDR3 length equals 17 residues. CDR3: CASSPRGTGASYNEQFF.

The chain recombines TRBV20-1 with TRBJ2-1; TCRdb reports TRBD1, a call that lacks DNA to check it against. From germline, CDR1 is DFQATT and CDR2 SNEGSKA (reference sequence). CDR3 length: 16 residues. The CDR3 here is CSARDNRAPGSNEQFF.

The gene calls are TRBV15 and TRBJ1-2; there is no DNA to check the TCRdb D call of TRBD1. The CDR3 runs to 16 residues. Germline V gene sequence: CDR1 LNHNV, CDR2 YYDKDF (reference sequence). The chain's CDR3 is CATSRDGTGAGYGYTF.

This chain uses TRBV20-1 with TRBJ2-5; the D call from TCRdb, TRBD1, cannot be confirmed without DNA. The germline V gene encodes CDR1 DFQATT and CDR2 SNEGSKA (reference sequence). The CDR3 is 14 amino acids. CDR3 region: CSADPGQTQETQYF.

This chain uses TRBV25-1 with TRBJ2-7; the D gene TCRdb calls, TRBD2, cannot be checked with no DNA. The CDR3 is 14 residues long. Germline CDR1 and CDR2: MGHDK and SYGVNS. The CDR3 sequence: CASSESGRVGEQYF.

The chain uses TRBV29-1 and TRBJ2-1. CDR1 is SQVTM and CDR2 is ANQGSEA in the germline V gene. This CDR3 has 12 amino acids. The CDR3 sequence is CSVDSTHQGQFF.

This chain joins TRBV7-8 and TRBJ1-4. Germline V CDR1 and CDR2: SGHVS, FQNEAQ. The CDR3 length is 15 residues. The CDR3 sequence is CASSLGDSRNEKLFF.

J is TRBJ2-5 and V is TRBV12-3 or TRBV12-4; TCRdb outputs TRBD1, but without DNA this stays unchecked. The length of the CDR3 is 15 residues. The chain's CDR3 is CASSFMTGHQETQYF.

This sequence joins TRBV30 and TRBJ2-4; TCRdb's D call of TRBD2 is untestable without DNA. This CDR3 spans 14 amino acids. Germline CDR1 reads GTSNPN; CDR2 reads SVGIG (reference sequence). This chain's CDR3 is CAWEGDIAKNIQYF.

The chain employs TRBV10-3 and TRBJ2-5; TCRdb reports TRBD1, a call that lacks DNA to check it against. Germline loops: CDR1 ENHRY, CDR2 SYGVKD. This CDR3 spans 12 amino acids. The CDR3: CAIKTGQETQYF.